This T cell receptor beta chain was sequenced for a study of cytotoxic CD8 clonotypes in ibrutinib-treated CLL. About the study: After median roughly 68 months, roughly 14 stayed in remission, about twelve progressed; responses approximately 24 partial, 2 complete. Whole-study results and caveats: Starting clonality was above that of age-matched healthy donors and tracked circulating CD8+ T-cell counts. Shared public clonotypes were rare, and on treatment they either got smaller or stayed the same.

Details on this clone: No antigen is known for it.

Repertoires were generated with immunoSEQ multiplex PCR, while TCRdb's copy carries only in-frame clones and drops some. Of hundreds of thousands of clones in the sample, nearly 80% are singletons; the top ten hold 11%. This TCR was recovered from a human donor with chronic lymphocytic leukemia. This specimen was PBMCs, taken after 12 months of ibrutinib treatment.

CDR3 bases: TGTGCTAGTGGTTCCAGCCGGGACAGTCCCTACGAGCAGTACTTC. Its translation is CASGSSRDSPYEQYF. The V gene is TRBV12-5, the J gene TRBJ2-7; 7 nucleotides agree with TRBD1. The CDR3 is 15 amino acids. The germline gives CDR1 LGHNT, CDR2 FRNRAP. Trimming at V came to 4 bases and at J to 2 bases, leaving 8 bases not matched to a gene.